The rows below give T cell receptor beta chains drawn from one sample of a study of neurological immune-mediated disorders. TCRdb recomputed calls from the 5' RACE reads with MiXCR, one row per CDR3 protein. This table holds tens of thousands of distinct CDR3 sequences, approximately 5.3% found once. Sequenced: PBMCs. The receptors were gathered from a human donor with multiple sclerosis. The donor label of this sample is uncertain. Both conserved end residues are trimmed from each CDR3.

j_gene: TRBJ2-3
v_gene: TRBV12-3/TRBV12-4
CDR3aa: ASTRGGEDTQY

j_gene: TRBJ1-6
v_gene: TRBV3-1
CDR3aa: ASSHRGDSPLH

j_gene: TRBJ2-1
v_gene: TRBV20-1
CDR3aa: SAGTGLYNEQF

j_gene: TRBJ2-1
v_gene: TRBV5-1
CDR3aa: ASTLGQEEQF

j_gene: TRBJ2-5
v_gene: TRBV29-1
CDR3aa: SVEVGGGETQY

j_gene: TRBJ2-5
v_gene: TRBV20-1
CDR3aa: SALTDQETQY

j_gene: TRBJ2-7
v_gene: TRBV5-1
CDR3aa: ASSPPTTGTGGYEQY

j_gene: TRBJ2-1
v_gene: TRBV7-2
CDR3aa: ASSLVSGTSGNEQF

j_gene: TRBJ1-1
v_gene: TRBV20-1
CDR3aa: SAGSQNTEAF

j_gene: TRBJ1-2
v_gene: TRBV5-1
CDR3aa: ASSLGVRGNYGYT

j_gene: TRBJ1-5
v_gene: TRBV7-8
CDR3aa: ASSLRGNQPQH

j_gene: TRBJ1-2
v_gene: TRBV3-1
CDR3aa: ASSLQGQGYT

j_gene: TRBJ1-5
v_gene: TRBV10-3
CDR3aa: AISDDYSNQPQH

j_gene: TRBJ1-2
v_gene: TRBV28
CDR3aa: ASSTSGGLYGYT

j_gene: TRBJ1-1
v_gene: TRBV12-5
CDR3aa: ASGLVRKAVTEAF

j_gene: TRBJ2-3
v_gene: TRBV5-1
CDR3aa: ASSLIGPGTDTQY

j_gene: TRBJ2-1
v_gene: TRBV11-2
CDR3aa: ASSLRGLNDEQF

j_gene: TRBJ2-3
v_gene: TRBV20-1
CDR3aa: SALAGGTDTQY

j_gene: TRBJ2-1
v_gene: TRBV7-3
CDR3aa: ASSLTSGVYNEQF

j_gene: TRBJ1-2
v_gene: TRBV6-5
CDR3aa: ASSYSTGEDYT

j_gene: TRBJ1-1
v_gene: TRBV5-5
CDR3aa: ASTETGTEAF

j_gene: TRBJ2-1
v_gene: TRBV20-1
CDR3aa: SAPLKAGYGNEQF

j_gene: TRBJ2-1
v_gene: TRBV6-2/TRBV6-3
CDR3aa: ASRPGGGVYNEQF

j_gene: TRBJ2-1
v_gene: TRBV7-9
CDR3aa: ASSTGQFYNEQF

j_gene: TRBJ2-7
v_gene: TRBV10-3
CDR3aa: AIRITGLADEQY

j_gene: TRBJ2-1
v_gene: TRBV11-2
CDR3aa: ASSTGTHKYNEQF

j_gene: TRBJ2-6
v_gene: TRBV5-1
CDR3aa: ASSLESSSGANVLT

j_gene: TRBJ2-1
v_gene: TRBV7-2
CDR3aa: ASSLDGVGEQF